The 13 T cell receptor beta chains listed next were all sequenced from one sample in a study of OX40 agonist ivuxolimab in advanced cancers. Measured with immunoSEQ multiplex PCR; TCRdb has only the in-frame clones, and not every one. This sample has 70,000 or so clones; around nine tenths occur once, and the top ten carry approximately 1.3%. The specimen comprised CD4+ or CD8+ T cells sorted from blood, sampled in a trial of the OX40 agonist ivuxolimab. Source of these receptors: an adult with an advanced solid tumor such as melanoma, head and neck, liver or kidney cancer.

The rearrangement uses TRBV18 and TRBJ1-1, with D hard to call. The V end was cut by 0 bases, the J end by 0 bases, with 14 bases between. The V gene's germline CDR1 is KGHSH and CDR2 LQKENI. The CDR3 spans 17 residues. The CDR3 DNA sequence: TGTGCCAGCTCACCACCCGCCGGAAACCCTATGAACACTGAAGCTTTCTTT. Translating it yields CASSPPAGNPMNTEAFF.

The CDR3 protein is CASSRDLENETQYF. For the CDR3, the DNA is TGCGCCAGCTCCCGGGACTTGGAAAATGAGACCCAGTACTTC. This chain joins TRBV5-1 and TRBJ2-5; perhaps TRBD2 as D (6 bases). Germline V lookup: CDR1 SGHRS, CDR2 YFSETQ. V was cut by 7 bases and J by 5 bases, with 18 bases left in between. The CDR3 is 14 residues long.

The CDR3, as DNA: TGTGCCAGCAGTTTACCGGGACAGGGGGGCACCGGGGAGCTGTTTTTT. Its protein product is CASSLPGQGGTGELFF. The chain employs TRBV27 and TRBJ2-2; 11 bases agree with TRBD1. Germline V gives CDR1 MNHEY, CDR2 SMNVEV (reference sequence). Germline trimming cut 2 bases from V and 4 bases from J; bases unmatched to any gene: 3. The CDR3 consists of 16 residues.

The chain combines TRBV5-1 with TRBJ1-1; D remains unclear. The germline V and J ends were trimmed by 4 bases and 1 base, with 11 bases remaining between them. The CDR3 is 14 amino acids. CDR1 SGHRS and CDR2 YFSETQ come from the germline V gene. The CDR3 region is CASSLRAGNTEAFF. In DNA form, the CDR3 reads TGCGCCAGCAGCCTCCGGGCAGGGAACACTGAAGCTTTCTTT.

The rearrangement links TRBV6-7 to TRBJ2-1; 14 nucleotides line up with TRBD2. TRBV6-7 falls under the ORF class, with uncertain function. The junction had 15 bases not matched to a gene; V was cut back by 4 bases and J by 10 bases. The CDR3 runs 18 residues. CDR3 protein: CASSSKTTGLAGDLEQFF. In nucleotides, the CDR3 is TGTGCCAGCAGTTCAAAAACAACGGGACTAGCGGGAGATTTGGAGCAGTTCTTC.

CDR3 residues: CASISSSGYEQYF. The CDR3, as DNA: TGTGCCAGCATCAGCTCTAGCGGCTACGAGCAGTACTTC. This chain joins TRBV7-2 and TRBJ2-7, with 7 positions matching TRBD2. CDR1 and CDR2 from the germline V gene are SGHTA and FQGNSA. Trimming at V came to 7 bases and at J to 3 bases, leaving 6 bases not matched to a gene. The CDR3 loop spans 13 amino acids.

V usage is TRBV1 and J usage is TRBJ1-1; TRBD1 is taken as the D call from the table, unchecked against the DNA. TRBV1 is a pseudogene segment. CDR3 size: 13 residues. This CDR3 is CTPEGGGNTEAFF. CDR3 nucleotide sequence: TGCACCCCGGAAGGGGGCGGAAACACTGAAGCTTTCTTT.

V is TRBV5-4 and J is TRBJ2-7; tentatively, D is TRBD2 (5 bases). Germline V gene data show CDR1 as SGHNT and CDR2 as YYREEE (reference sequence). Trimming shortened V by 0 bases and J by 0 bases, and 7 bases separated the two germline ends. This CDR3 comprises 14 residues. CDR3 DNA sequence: TGTGCCAGCAGCTTGGGGGGAGTCTCCTACGAGCAGTACTTC. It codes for CASSLGGVSYEQYF.

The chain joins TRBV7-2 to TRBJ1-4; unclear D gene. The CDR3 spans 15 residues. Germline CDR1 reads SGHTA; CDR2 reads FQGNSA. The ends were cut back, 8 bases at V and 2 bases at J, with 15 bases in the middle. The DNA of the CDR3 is TGTGCCAGCTGCCTCGCGGGGTTCACTAATGAAAAACTGTTTTTT. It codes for CASCLAGFTNEKLFF.

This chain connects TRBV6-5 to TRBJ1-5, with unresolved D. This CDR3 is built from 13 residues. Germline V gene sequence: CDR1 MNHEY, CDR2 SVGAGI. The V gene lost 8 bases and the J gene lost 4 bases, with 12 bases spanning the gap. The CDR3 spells CASARTANQPQHF. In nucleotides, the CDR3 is TGTGCCAGCGCTCGGACGGCTAATCAGCCCCAGCATTTT.

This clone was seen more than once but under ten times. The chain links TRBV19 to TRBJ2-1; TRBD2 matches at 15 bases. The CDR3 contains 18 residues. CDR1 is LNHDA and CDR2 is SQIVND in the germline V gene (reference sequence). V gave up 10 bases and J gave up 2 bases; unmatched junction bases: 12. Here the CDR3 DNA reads TGTGCCACTAAGGTGGGACTAGCGGGAGGTAAGACCTACAATGAGCAGTTCTTC. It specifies CATKVGLAGGKTYNEQFF.

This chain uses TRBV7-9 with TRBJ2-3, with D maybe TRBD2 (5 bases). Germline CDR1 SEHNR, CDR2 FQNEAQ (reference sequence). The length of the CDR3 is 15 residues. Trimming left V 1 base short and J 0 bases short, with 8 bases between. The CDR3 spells CASSLGESSTDTQYF. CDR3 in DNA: TGTGCCAGCAGCTTAGGGGAGAGCAGCACAGATACGCAGTATTTT.

The CDR3 loop is CASSHRGPDTQYF. DNA of the CDR3: TGTGCCAGCAGCCACCGGGGTCCAGATACGCAGTATTTT. The chain combines TRBV4-2 with TRBJ2-3, with D tentatively TRBD2 (5 bases). The germline V gene encodes CDR1 LGHNA and CDR2 YNFKEQ. Trimming took 3 bases from V and 4 from J, leaving 8 bases between them. This CDR3 has 13 residues.